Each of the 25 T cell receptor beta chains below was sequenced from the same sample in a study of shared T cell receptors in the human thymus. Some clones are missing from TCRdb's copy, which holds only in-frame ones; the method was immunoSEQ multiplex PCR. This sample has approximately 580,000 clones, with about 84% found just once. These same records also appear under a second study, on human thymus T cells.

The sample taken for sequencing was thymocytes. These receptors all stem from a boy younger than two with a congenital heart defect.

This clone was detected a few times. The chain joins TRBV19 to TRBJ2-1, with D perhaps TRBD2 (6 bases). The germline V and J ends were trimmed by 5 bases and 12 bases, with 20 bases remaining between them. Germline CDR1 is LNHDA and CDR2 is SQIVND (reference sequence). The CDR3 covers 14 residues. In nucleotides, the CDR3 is TGTGCCAGTAGTGGCGCGGGACTCGCCTCGTGGCAGTTCTTC. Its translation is CASSGAGLASWQFF. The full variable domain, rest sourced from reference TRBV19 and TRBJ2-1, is DGGITQSPKYLFRKEGQNVTLSCEQNLNHDAMYWYRQDPGQGLRLIYYSQIVNDFQKGDIAEGYSVSREKKESFPLTVTSAQKNPTAFYLCASSGAGLASWQFFGPGTRLTVL.

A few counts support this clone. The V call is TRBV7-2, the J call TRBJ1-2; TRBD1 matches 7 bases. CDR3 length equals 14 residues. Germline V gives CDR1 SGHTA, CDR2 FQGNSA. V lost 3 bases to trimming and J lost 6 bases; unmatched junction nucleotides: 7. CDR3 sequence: CASSLGQTCHGYTF. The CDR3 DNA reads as TGTGCCAGCAGCTTGGGACAGACCTGCCATGGCTACACCTTC.

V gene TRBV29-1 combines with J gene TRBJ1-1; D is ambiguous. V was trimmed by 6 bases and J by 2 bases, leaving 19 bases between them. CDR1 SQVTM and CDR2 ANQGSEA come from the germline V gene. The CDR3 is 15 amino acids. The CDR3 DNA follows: TGCAGCGTATCAGTAAACCGGGAGCTCAACACTGAAGCTTTCTTT. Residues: CSVSVNRELNTEAFF.

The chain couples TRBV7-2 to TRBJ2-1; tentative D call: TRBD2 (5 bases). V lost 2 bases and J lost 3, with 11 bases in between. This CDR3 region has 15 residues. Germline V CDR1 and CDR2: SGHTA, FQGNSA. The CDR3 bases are TGTGCCAGCAGCTTATCAGCGGCCAGCTACAATGAGCAGTTCTTC. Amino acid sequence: CASSLSAASYNEQFF.

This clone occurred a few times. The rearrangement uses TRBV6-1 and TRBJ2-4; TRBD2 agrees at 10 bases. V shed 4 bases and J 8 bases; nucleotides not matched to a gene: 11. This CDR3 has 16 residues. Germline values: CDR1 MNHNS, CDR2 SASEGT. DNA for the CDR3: TGTGCCAGCAGTGCCGGGACTAGCGCGCCGGGCCACATTCAGTACTTC. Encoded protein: CASSAGTSAPGHIQYF.

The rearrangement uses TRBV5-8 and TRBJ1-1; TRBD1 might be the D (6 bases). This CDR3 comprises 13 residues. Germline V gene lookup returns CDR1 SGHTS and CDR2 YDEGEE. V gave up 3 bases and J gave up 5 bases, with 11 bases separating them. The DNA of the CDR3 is TGTGCCAGCAGCTCGAAGGGGGGGACTGAAGCTTTCTTT. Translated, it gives CASSSKGGTEAFF.

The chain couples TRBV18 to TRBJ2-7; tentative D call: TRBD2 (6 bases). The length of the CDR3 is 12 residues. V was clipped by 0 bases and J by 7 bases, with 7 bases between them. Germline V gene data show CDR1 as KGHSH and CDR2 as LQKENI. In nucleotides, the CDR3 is TGTGCCAGCTCACCACCGGCGGGGGAGCAGTACTTC. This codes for CASSPPAGEQYF.

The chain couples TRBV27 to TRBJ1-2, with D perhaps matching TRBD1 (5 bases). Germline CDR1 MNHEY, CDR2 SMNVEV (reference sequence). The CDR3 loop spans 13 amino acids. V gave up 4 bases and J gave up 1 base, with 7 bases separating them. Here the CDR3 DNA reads TGTGCCAGCAGTTCAGGGATTAACTATGGCTACACCTTC. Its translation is CASSSGINYGYTF.

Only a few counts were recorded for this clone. The CDR3 sequence is CASSRDRNTGELFF. The CDR3 DNA follows: TGCGCCAGCTCCCGGGACAGAAACACCGGGGAGCTGTTTTTT. J is TRBJ2-2 and V is TRBV4-3; TRBD1 aligns across 7 bases. V shed 8 bases and J 2 bases; nucleotides not matched to a gene: 5. CDR3 length: 14 amino acids. Germline CDR1 reads LGHNA; CDR2 reads YSLEER.

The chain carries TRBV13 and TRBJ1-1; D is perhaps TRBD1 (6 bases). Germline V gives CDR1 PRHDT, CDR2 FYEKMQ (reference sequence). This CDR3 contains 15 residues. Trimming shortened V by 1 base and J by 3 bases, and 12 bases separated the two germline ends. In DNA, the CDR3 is TGTGCCAGCAGCTTAGTCTCCAGGGGAGACACTGAAGCTTTCTTT. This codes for CASSLVSRGDTEAFF.

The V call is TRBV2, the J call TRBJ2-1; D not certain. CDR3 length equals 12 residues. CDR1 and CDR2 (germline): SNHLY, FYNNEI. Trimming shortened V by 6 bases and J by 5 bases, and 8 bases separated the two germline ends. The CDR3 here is CASRDGDNEQFF. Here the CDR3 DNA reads TGTGCCAGCAGAGACGGAGACAATGAGCAGTTCTTC.

The CDR3 is CASSVGGGGTGYNEQFF. CDR3 coding DNA: TGTGCCAGCAGCGTAGGGGGGGGAGGGACGGGGTACAATGAGCAGTTCTTC. V and J are TRBV9 and TRBJ2-1; 7 positions agree with TRBD2. V lost 0 bases to trimming and J lost 4 bases; unmatched junction nucleotides: 10. Germline V CDR1 and CDR2: SGDLS, YYNGEE. This CDR3 has 17 residues.

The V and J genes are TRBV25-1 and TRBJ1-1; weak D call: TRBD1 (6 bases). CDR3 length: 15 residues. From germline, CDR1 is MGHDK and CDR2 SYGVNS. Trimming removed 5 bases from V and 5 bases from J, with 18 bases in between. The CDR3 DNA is TGTGCCAGCAGTACGCCCTGGGGGCTAGGGACTGAAGCTTTCTTT. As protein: CASSTPWGLGTEAFF.

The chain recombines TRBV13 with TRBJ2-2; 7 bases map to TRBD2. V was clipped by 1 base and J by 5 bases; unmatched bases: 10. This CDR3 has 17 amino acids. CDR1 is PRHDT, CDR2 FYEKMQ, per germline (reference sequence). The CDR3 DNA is TGTGCCAGCAGCTTAGCCCCCGCGGGAGAGGGGACCGGGGAGCTGTTTTTT. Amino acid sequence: CASSLAPAGEGTGELFF.

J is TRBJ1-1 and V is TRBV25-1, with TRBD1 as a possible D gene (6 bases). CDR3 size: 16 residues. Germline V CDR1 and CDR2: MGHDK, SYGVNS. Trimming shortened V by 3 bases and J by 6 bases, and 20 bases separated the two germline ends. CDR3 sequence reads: CASSDQAHPGVPEAFF. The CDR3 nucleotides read TGTGCCAGCAGTGACCAAGCCCATCCAGGGGTCCCTGAAGCTTTCTTT.

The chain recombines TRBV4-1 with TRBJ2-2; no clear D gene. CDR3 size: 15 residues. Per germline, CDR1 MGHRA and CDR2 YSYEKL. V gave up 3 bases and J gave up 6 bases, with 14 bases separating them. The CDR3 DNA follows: TGCGCCAGCAGCCAGGCTACTGCAGGCGCCGGGGAGCTGTTTTTT. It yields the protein CASSQATAGAGELFF.

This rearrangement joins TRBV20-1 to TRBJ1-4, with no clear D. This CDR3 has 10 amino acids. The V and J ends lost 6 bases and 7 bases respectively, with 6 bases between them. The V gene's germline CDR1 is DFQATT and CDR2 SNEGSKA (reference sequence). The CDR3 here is CSALSEKLFF. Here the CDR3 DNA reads TGCAGTGCCCTCAGTGAAAAACTGTTTTTT.

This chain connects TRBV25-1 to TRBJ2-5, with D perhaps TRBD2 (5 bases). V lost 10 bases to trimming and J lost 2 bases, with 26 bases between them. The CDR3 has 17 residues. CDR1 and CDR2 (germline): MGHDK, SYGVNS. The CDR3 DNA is TGTGCCAATAGGGAGTTGCAGCGAGATTATTGTCAAGAGACCCAGTACTTC. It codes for CANRELQRDYCQETQYF.

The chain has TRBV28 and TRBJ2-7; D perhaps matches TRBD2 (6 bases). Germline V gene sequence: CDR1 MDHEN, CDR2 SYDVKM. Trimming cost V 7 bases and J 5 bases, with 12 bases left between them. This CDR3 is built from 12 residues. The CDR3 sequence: CASTLEGNEQYF. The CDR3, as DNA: TGTGCCAGCACCTTGGAGGGGAACGAGCAGTACTTC.

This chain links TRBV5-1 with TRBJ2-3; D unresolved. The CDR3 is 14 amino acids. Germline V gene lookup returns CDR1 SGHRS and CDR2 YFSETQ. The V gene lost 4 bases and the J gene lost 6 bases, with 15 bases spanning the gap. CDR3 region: CASSHYHHGDTQYF. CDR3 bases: TGCGCCAGCAGCCATTACCACCACGGGGATACGCAGTATTTT.

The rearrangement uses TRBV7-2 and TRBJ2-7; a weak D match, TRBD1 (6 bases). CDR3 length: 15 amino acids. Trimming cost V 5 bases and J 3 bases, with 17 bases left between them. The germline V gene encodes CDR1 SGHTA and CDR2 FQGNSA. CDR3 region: CASSPGVSFNYEQYF. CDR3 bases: TGTGCCAGCAGCCCAGGGGTTTCGTTTAACTACGAGCAGTACTTC.

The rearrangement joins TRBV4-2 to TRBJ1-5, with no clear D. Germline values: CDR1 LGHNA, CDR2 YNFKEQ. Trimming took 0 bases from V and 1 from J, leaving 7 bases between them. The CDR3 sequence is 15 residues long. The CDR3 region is CASSQESGSNQPQHF. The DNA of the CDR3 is TGTGCCAGCAGCCAAGAGAGCGGCAGCAATCAGCCCCAGCATTTT.

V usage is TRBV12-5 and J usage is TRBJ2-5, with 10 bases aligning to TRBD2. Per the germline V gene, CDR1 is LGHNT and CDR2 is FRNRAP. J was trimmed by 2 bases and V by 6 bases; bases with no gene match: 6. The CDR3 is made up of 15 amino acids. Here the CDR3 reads CASGSIAGGQETQYF. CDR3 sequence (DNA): TGTGCTAGTGGGTCAATAGCGGGAGGTCAAGAGACCCAGTACTTC.

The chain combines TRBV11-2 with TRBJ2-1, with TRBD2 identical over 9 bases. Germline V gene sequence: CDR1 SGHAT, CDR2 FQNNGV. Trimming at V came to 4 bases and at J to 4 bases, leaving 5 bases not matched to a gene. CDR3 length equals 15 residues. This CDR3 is CASSWRLADYNEQFF. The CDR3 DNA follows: TGTGCCAGCAGCTGGCGACTAGCGGATTACAATGAGCAGTTCTTC.

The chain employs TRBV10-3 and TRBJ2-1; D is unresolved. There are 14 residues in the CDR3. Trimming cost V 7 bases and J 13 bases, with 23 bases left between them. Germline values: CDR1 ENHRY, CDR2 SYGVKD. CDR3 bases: TGTGCCATCACCGCAAACCCTCCAGGATCCAGACAGTTCTTC. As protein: CAITANPPGSRQFF.